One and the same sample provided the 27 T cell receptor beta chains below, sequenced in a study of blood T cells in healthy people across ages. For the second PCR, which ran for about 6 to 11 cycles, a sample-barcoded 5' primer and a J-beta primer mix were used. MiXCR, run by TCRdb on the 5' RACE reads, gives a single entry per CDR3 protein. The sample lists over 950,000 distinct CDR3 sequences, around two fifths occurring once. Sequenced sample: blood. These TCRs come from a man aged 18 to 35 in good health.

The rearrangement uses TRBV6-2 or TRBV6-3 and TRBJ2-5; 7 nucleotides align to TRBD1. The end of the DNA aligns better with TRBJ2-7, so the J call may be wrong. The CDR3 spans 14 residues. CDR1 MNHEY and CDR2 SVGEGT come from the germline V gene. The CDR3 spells CASSASGTAYEQYF. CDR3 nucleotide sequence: TGTGCCAGCAGTGCCTCCGGGACAGCTTACGAGCAGTACTTC.

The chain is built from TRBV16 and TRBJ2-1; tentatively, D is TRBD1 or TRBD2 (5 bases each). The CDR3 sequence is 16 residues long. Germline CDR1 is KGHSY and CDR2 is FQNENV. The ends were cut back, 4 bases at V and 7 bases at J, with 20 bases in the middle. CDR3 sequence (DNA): TGTGCCAGCAGCCCTCAACAAAGGGGAGCGGATAATGAGCAGTTCTTC. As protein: CASSPQQRGADNEQFF.

In DNA form, the CDR3 reads TGTGCCAGCAGCTTAGATTTTCCCAGGGGAGCGGGAAGTGAAGCTTTCTTT. Protein sequence: CASSLDFPRGAGSEAFF. The chain recombines TRBV7-8 with TRBJ1-1; possibly TRBD1 for D (6 bases). CDR3 length equals 17 residues. Trimming removed 1 base from V and 7 bases from J, with 22 bases in between. Germline assignment: CDR1 SGHVS and CDR2 FQNEAQ.

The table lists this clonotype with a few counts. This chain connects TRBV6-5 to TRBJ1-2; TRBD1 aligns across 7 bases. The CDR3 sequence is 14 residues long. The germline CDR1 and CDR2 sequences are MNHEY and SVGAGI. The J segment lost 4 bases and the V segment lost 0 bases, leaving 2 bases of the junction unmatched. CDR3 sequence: CASSYSDRAYGYTF. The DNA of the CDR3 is TGTGCCAGCAGTTACTCAGACAGGGCCTATGGCTACACCTTC.

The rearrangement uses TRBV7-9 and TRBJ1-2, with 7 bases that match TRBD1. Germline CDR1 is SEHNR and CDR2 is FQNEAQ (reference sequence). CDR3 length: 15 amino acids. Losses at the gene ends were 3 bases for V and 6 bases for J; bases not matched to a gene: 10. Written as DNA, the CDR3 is TGTGCCAGCAGCTTTGAGAGGGACAGACTTAATGGCTACACCTTC. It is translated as CASSFERDRLNGYTF.

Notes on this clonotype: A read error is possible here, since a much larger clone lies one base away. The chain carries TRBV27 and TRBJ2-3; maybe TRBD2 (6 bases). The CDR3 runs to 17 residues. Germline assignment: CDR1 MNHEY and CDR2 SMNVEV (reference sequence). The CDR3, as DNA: TGTGCCAACAGTAGGAGGGGAATTGGTTCGACGCACGATACGCAGTATTTT. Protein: CANSRRGIGSTHDTQYF.

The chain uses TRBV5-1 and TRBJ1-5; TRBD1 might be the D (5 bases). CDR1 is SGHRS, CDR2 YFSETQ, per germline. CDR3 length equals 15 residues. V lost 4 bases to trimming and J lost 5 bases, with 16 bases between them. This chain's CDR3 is CASSHTPGRDQPQHF. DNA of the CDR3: TGCGCCAGCAGCCACACCCCGGGCAGGGATCAGCCCCAGCATTTT.

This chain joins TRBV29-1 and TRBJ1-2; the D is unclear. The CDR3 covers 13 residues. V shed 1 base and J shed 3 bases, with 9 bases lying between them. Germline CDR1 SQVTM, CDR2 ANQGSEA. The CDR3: CSVEGRLHYGYTF. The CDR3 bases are TGCAGCGTTGAAGGGCGGCTGCACTATGGCTACACCTTC.

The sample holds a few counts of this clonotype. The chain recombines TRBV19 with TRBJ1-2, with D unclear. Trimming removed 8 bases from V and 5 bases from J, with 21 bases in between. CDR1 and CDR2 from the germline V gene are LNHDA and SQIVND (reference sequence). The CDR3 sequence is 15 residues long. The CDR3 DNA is TGTGCCAGTCGATCAAGGGAGGTCTCCCCGTATGGCTACACCTTC. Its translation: CASRSREVSPYGYTF.

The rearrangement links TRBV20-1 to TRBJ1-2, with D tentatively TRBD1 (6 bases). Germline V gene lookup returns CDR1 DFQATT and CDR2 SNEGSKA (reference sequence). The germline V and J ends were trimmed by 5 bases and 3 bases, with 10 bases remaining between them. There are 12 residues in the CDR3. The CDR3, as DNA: TGCAGTGCTTCGGACAGCGACTATGGCTACACCTTC. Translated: CSASDSDYGYTF.

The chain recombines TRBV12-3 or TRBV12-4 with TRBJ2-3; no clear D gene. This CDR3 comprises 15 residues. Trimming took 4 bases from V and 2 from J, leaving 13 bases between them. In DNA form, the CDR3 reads TGTGCCAGCAGTTCCGACCACGGAATCACAGATACGCAGTATTTT. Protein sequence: CASSSDHGITDTQYF.

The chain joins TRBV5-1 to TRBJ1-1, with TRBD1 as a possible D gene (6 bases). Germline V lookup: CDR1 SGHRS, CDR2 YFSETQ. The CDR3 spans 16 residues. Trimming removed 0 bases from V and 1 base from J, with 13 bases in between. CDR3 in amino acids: CASSLDPGGANTEAFF. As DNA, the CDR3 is TGCGCCAGCAGCTTGGATCCCGGGGGCGCGAACACTGAAGCTTTCTTT.

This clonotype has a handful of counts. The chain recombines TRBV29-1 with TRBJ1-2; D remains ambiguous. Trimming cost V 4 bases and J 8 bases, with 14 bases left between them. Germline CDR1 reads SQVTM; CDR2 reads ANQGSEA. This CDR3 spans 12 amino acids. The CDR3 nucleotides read TGCAGCGTTGGGGTGCCCTTGAGGGGCTACACCTTC. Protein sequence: CSVGVPLRGYTF.

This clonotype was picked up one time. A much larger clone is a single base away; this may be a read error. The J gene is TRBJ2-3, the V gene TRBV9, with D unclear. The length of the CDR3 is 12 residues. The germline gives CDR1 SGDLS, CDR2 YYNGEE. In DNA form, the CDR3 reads TGTGCCAGCAGCGGACGAACAGAGACGCAGTATTTT. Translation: CASSGRTETQYF.

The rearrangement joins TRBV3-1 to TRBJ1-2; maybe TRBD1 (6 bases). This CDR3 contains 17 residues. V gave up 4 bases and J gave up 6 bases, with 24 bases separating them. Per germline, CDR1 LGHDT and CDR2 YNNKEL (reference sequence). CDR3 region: CASSLSSGGGRGNGYTF. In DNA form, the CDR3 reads TGTGCCAGCAGCCTCTCCTCGGGCGGGGGCCGGGGAAATGGCTACACCTTC.

This chain's CDR3 is CASSYAGVGNEKLFF. The CDR3 DNA reads as TGTGCCAGCAGTTACGCAGGGGTGGGAAATGAAAAACTGTTTTTT. The rearrangement joins TRBV6-5 to TRBJ1-4, with D perhaps TRBD1 (6 bases). There are 15 residues in the CDR3. V was pared by 2 bases and J by 5 bases, with 12 bases between. Germline CDR1 MNHEY, CDR2 SVGAGI.

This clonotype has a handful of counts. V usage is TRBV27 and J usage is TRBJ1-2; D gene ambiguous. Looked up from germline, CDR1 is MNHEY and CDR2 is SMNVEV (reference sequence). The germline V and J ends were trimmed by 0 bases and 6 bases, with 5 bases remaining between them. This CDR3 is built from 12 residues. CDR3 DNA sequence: TGTGCCAGCAGTTTATCAGGCCATGGCTACACCTTC. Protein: CASSLSGHGYTF.

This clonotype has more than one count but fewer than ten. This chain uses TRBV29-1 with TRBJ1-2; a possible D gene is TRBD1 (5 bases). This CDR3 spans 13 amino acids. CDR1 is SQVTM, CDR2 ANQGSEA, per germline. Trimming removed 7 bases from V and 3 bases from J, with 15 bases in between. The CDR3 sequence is CSAQPQTDYGYTF. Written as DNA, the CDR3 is TGCAGCGCCCAACCCCAGACAGACTATGGCTACACCTTC.

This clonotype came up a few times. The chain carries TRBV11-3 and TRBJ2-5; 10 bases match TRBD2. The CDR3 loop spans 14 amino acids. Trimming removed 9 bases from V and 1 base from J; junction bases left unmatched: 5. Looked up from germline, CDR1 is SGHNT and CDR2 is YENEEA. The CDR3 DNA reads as TGTGCCAGAGTTCTAGCGGGGGCCCAAGAGACCCAGTACTTC. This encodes CARVLAGAQETQYF.

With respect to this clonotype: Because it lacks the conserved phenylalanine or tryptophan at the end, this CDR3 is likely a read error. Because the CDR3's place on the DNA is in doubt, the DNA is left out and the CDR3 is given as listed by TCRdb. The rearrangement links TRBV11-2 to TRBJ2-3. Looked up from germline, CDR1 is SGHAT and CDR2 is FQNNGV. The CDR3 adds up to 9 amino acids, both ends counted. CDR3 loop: CASSNTGLY.

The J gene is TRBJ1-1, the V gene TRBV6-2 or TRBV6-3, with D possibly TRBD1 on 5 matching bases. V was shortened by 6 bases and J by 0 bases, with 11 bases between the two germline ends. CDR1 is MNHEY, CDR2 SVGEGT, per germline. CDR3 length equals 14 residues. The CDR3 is CASSGQPMNTEAFF. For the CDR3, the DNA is TGTGCCAGCAGCGGACAACCCATGAACACTGAAGCTTTCTTT.

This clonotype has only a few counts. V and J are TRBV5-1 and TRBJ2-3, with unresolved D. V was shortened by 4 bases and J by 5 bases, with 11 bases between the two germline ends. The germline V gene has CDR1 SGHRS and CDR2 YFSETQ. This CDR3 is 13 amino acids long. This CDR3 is CASSLWLRDTQYF. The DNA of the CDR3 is TGCGCCAGCAGCCTATGGCTCAGAGATACGCAGTATTTT.

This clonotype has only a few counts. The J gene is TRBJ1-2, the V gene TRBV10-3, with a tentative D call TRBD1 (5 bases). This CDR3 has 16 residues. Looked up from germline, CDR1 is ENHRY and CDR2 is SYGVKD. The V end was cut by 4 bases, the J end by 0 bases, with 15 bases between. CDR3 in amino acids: CAISVTSGTANYGYTF. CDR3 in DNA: TGTGCCATCAGTGTTACCTCCGGGACGGCTAACTATGGCTACACCTTC.

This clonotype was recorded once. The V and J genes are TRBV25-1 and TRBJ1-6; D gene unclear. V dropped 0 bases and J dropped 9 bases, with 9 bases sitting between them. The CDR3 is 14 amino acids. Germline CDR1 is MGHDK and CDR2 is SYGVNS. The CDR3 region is CASSEYSALSPLHF. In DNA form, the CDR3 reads TGTGCCAGCAGTGAATATAGTGCCCTTTCACCCCTCCACTTT.

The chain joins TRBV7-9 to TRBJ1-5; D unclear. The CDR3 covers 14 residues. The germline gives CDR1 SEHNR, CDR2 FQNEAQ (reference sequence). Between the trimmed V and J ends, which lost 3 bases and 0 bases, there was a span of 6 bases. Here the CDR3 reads CASSFWYSNQPQHF. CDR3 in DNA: TGTGCCAGCAGCTTTTGGTATAGCAATCAGCCCCAGCATTTT.

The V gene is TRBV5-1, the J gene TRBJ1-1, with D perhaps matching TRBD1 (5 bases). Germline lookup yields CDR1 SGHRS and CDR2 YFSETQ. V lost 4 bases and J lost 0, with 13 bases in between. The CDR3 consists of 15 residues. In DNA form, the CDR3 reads TGCGCCAGCAGCCCCTCACCAGGGCTGAACACTGAAGCTTTCTTT. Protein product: CASSPSPGLNTEAFF.

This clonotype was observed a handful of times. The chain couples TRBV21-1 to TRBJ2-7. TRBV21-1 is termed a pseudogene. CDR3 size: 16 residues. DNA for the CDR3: TGTGCCAGCAGCAAAGCGTCTCAAACAAAGTACTACGAGCAGTACTTC. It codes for CASSKASQTKYYEQYF.